A selection of T cell receptor beta chains follows, all from one sample in a study of blood T cell repertoires in COVID-19. Libraries were prepared by immunoSEQ multiplex PCR; TCRdb keeps only in-frame clonotypes and omits some of them. The table lists approximately 61,000 clones, approximately 86% of them singletons, with 18% in the top ten. Sequenced material: peripheral blood. The source is an elderly woman with active COVID-19. Both conserved end residues are part of each CDR3. D genes are given only for firm matches. A clone size is listed for some rows: how often the clone was seen (once, few, many), or a class if it is expanded.

TRBV20-1	TRBJ1-1	-	-	10	TGCAGTGCTAGAAGTATTAGAGCTTTCTTT	CSARSIRAFF
TRBV19	TRBJ1-2	-	-	14	TGTGCCAGTAGTACCCTGACAGGTCTCTATGGCTACACCTTC	CASSTLTGLYGYTF
TRBV6-5	TRBJ2-5	-	-	15	TGTGCCTTGTCACGGGGGGCCGCTAGCCTGGAGACCCAGTACTTC	CALSRGAASLETQYF
TRBV2	TRBJ1-2	-	-	13	TGTGCCAGCACCCTGGGTTCCGGGAGTGGCTACACCTTC	CASTLGSGSGYTF
TRBV9	TRBJ1-4	-	-	13	TGTGCCAGCAGCGCCCAGACCGGGGAAAAACTGTTTTTT	CASSAQTGEKLFF
TRBV2	TRBJ1-2	-	-	14	TGTGCCAGCAGTGAACAGGGAGGGGCCTATGGCTACACCTTC	CASSEQGGAYGYTF
TRBV5-1	TRBJ2-1	-	TRBD1	16	TGCGCCAGCAGCTTGGCCGCGGGACAGGGGAACAATGAGCAGTTCTTC	CASSLAAGQGNNEQFF
TRBV11-2	TRBJ1-6	few	-	15	TGTGCCAGCAGCTTCGAAGGGGCGAATAATTCACCCCTCCACTTT	CASSFEGANNSPLHF
TRBV12-3/TRBV12-4	TRBJ2-2	-	-	13	TGTGCCAGCAGTGGGGGCGGCACCGGGGAGCTGTTTTTT	CASSGGGTGELFF
TRBV19	TRBJ2-4	-	-	16	TGTGCCAGTAGTATTGGGGGGGCGCCCGGCAAAAACATTCAGTACTTC	CASSIGGAPGKNIQYF
TRBV13	TRBJ1-4	-	-	13	TGTGCCAGCAGCTTAACAGGAGGGGAAAAACTGTTTTTT	CASSLTGGEKLFF
TRBV11-3	TRBJ2-3	-	TRBD1	14	TGTGCCAGCAGCTGGCAGGGGGTCACAGATACGCAGTATTTT	CASSWQGVTDTQYF
TRBV11-3	TRBJ2-1	-	TRBD2	16	TGTGCCAGCAGCCCAACTAGCGGGGGAACCAACAATGAGCAGTTCTTC	CASSPTSGGTNNEQFF
TRBV2	TRBJ2-3	few	-	14	TGTGCCAGCAGTGAAACAGCTAGCACAGATACGCAGTATTTT	CASSETASTDTQYF
TRBV30	TRBJ2-4	-	-	13	TGTGCCTTAGCTATACTAGCCAAAAACATTCAGTACTTC	CALAILAKNIQYF
TRBV3-1/TRBV3-2	TRBJ1-1	-	TRBD1	21	TGTGCCAGCAGCCAAAAGTGGGGTCGTTGGCAGGGGGTGGTCGAGAACACTGAAGCTTTCTTT	CASSQKWGRWQGVVENTEAFF
TRBV7-2	TRBJ2-1	-	-	12	TGTGCCAGCAGCTTACAGTACAATGAGCAGTTCTTC	CASSLQYNEQFF
TRBV6-4	TRBJ1-2	-	-	15	TGTGCCAGCAGTGTTACCGGGGGGGGTGTCTATGGCTACACCTTC	CASSVTGGGVYGYTF
TRBV4-1	TRBJ2-7	-	-	15	TGCGCCAGCAGCCAAGAAGAAGGAGTAGCCTACGAGCAGTACTTC	CASSQEEGVAYEQYF
TRBV3-1/TRBV3-2	TRBJ2-3	-	-	18	TGTGCCAGCAGTCCTAGGGTTCCGTGGGGGGAGAGCACAGATACGCAGTATTTT	CASSPRVPWGESTDTQYF
TRBV5-6	TRBJ2-2	once	TRBD2	17	TGTGCCAGCAGCTCACTGACTAGCGGGGGGGACACCGGGGAGCTGTTTTTT	CASSSLTSGGDTGELFF
TRBV5-6	TRBJ2-3	-	TRBD2	17	TGTGCCAGCAGCAAAGGGACGTTAAGAAGCGGGGGAGATACGCAGTATTTT	CASSKGTLRSGGDTQYF
TRBV7-6	TRBJ1-6	-	-	15	TGTGCCAGCAGCCAGCTACAGGGTTCTAATTCACCCCTCCACTTT	CASSQLQGSNSPLHF
TRBV19	TRBJ2-7	-	TRBD2	14	TGTGCCAGTAGACCTCGGGGGGGTCTCGGCGAGCAGTACTTC	CASRPRGGLGEQYF
TRBV28	TRBJ1-1	-	TRBD1	16	TGTGCCAGCAGTTCCTCCGGTAGGACAGGGAACACTGAAGCTTTCTTT	CASSSSGRTGNTEAFF
TRBV5-4	TRBJ2-5	-	-	15	TGTGCCAGCAGCGCCGCCACAGGGACCCAAGAGACCCAGTACTTC	CASSAATGTQETQYF
TRBV10-3	TRBJ2-3	-	-	13	TGTGCCAGCTTACAGGAAAACACAGATACGCAGTATTTT	CASLQENTDTQYF
TRBV30	TRBJ2-3	few	-	13	TGTGCCTGGAGTCGGCTGGGGGCAAACACGCAGTATTTT	CAWSRLGANTQYF
TRBV7-8	TRBJ2-5	-	TRBD2	16	TGTGCCAGCAGCTTAGCGCTGCTAGCGGTTCAAGAGACCCAGTACTTC	CASSLALLAVQETQYF
TRBV30	TRBJ2-3	once	-	13	TGTGCCTGGAGTGTACCAGGATCAGATACGCAGTATTTT	CAWSVPGSDTQYF
TRBV15	TRBJ1-5	-	-	14	TGTGCCACCAGCGGACAGATTAGCAATCAGCCCCAGCATTTT	CATSGQISNQPQHF
TRBV11-3	TRBJ2-1	-	TRBD2	16	TGTGCCAGCAGCCCGGGGACTAGCGGGGGGAGACATGAGCAGTTCTTC	CASSPGTSGGRHEQFF
TRBV5-1	TRBJ2-7	-	TRBD1	14	TGCGCCAGCAGGCCCGGGACAGCCAGCTACGAGCAGTACTTC	CASRPGTASYEQYF
TRBV7-8	TRBJ1-5	-	-	16	TGTGCCAGCAGCTTAGAGCCGGGGGGAACCAATCAGCCCCAGCATTTT	CASSLEPGGTNQPQHF
TRBV6-6	TRBJ2-1	-	TRBD1	15	TGTGCCAGCAGTTACCGGACAGGGGGCGGGAATGAGCAGTTCTTC	CASSYRTGGGNEQFF
TRBV4-1	TRBJ2-3	-	-	12	TGCGCCAGCAGCCAAGGTTCATATACGCAGTATTTT	CASSQGSYTQYF
TRBV5-5	TRBJ2-1	-	-	15	TGTGCCAGCAGTAAGGGGGACTACCGTTACAATGAGCAGTTCTTC	CASSKGDYRYNEQFF
TRBV7-9	TRBJ2-3	-	TRBD2	15	TGTGCCAGCAGCTTATCTAACGGGGGGGCAGATACGCAGTATTTT	CASSLSNGGADTQYF
TRBV18	TRBJ2-5	-	-	14	TGTGCCAGCTCACCACCGACCAGGGGCGAGACCCAGTACTTC	CASSPPTRGETQYF
TRBV6-2/TRBV6-3	TRBJ2-5	once	-	17	TGTGCCAGCAGTTACTCCCTTTTTGAGGGGGGGCTGGAGACCCAGTACTTC	CASSYSLFEGGLETQYF
TRBV11-1	TRBJ2-2	once	TRBD1	16	TGTGCCAGCAGGCGACCCGGGACAGGGGGAACCGGGGAGCTGTTTTTT	CASRRPGTGGTGELFF
TRBV12-5	TRBJ2-3	-	-	13	TGTGCTAGTGGTTTGGAAAACATAAATACGCAGTATTTT	CASGLENINTQYF
TRBV2	TRBJ1-5	-	TRBD1	15	TGTGCCAGCAGTGGTTTGCAGGGGGCGAAACAGCCCCAGCATTTT	CASSGLQGAKQPQHF
TRBV7-2	TRBJ1-1	-	TRBD1	14	TGTGCCAGCAGCCTGACAGGGATGAACACTGAAGCTTTCTTT	CASSLTGMNTEAFF
TRBV11-1	TRBJ2-7	-	TRBD1	15	TGTGCCAGCAGCTTAGCGGGGACAGGGGGCTACGAGCAGTACTTC	CASSLAGTGGYEQYF
TRBV19	TRBJ1-1	-	-	13	TGTGCCAGTAGTATAGTGGGGGGGACTGAAGCTTTCTTT	CASSIVGGTEAFF
TRBV19	TRBJ1-1	-	-	16	TGTGCCAGTAGGGACCCGACAGGTTTCATGAACACTGAAGCTTTCTTT	CASRDPTGFMNTEAFF
TRBV7-3	TRBJ1-1	few	-	13	TGTGCCAGCAGCTTAGGGTCCTGGGGCGAAGCTTTCTTT	CASSLGSWGEAFF
TRBV3-1/TRBV3-2	TRBJ2-1	once	TRBD1	16	TGTGCCAGCAGCCCCCGGACAGGGCTAGACTACAATGAGCAGTTCTTC	CASSPRTGLDYNEQFF
TRBV27	TRBJ2-1	-	-	14	TGTGCCAGCAGTTTATCCCGGGGCTACAATGAGCAGTTCTTC	CASSLSRGYNEQFF
TRBV7-2	TRBJ2-7	-	-	14	TGTGCCAGCAGCTTAGATCACTATATTTACGAGCAGTACTTC	CASSLDHYIYEQYF
TRBV5-5	TRBJ2-7	-	-	14	TGTGCCAGCAGCTTGGACGGCAGGGGATACGAGCAGTACTTC	CASSLDGRGYEQYF
TRBV7-2	TRBJ2-3	-	-	15	TGTGCCAGCAGCTCCTCGCGGGGAACCCCAGATACGCAGTATTTT	CASSSSRGTPDTQYF